This TCR beta chain was sequenced during a study of blood T cell repertoires in COVID-19. Turning to the study itself: COVID-19 samples, acute and convalescent, were from the United States, Italy and Spain. Sources were T cells, B-cell-depleted T cells, or PBMCs; the material itself was cDNA or gDNA.

Original data processing: Reference gene primer amplification yielded estimated nucleated cell counts. The data were produced by immunoSEQ multiplex PCR, yet TCRdb's version contains in-frame clones alone and is incomplete. That table gives V, J and clone size, and the DNA gave D and trimming. The sample has 90,000 to 100,000 clones; 80% to 85% are singletons. The germline CDR1 and CDR2 sequences are LNHDA and SQIVND (reference sequence). The V end was cut by 6 bases, the J end by 3 bases, with 11 bases between. The CDR3 contains 13 residues. The sequence derives from a man in his 70s with active or convalescent COVID-19. Sequencing was done on a sample of peripheral blood. The chain couples TRBV19 to TRBJ1-1, with D possibly being TRBD1 (6 bases). CDR3 in amino acids: CASSSRQDTEAFF. The CDR3, as DNA: TGTGCCAGTAGCTCCCGACAGGACACTGAAGCTTTCTTT.